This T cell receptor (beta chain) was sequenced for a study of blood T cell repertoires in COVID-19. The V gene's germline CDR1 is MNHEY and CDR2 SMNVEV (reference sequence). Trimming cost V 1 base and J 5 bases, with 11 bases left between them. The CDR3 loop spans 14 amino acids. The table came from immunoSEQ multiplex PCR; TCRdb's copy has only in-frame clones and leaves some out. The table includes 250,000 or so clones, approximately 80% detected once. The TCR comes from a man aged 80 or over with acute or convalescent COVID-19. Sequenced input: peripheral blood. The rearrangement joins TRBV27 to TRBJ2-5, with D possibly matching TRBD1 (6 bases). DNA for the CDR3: TGTGCCAGCAGTTTATTACAGGGCAGGGAGACCCAGTACTTC. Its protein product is CASSLLQGRETQYF.